This T cell receptor (beta chain) originates from a study of identical twins. Unique molecular identifiers were present on cDNA, and template switching added a universal primer site. Using its own MiXCR run on the 5' RACE reads, TCRdb lists one record per CDR3 protein. This table holds around 510,000 distinct CDR3 sequences, roughly 13% found once. The CDR3 is made up of 12 amino acids. Germline lookup yields CDR1 DFQATT and CDR2 SNEGSKA (reference sequence). Trimming shortened V by 5 bases and J by 0 bases, and 7 bases separated the two germline ends. The same data also went into a second study, on yellow fever vaccine responses in identical twins. That study adds: Among the twins, the vaccine T cell response reportedly seemed partly convergent and partly personalized.

The sequence derives from a woman between 18 and 30 years old in good health. The rearrangement joins TRBV20-1 to TRBJ2-5, with D uncertain. The material sequenced was CD4+ T cells sorted from blood. CDR3 in amino acids: CSAQAYQETQYF. The DNA for the CDR3 is TGCAGTGCTCAGGCGTACCAAGAGACCCAGTACTTC.